Presented here are 32 T cell receptor beta chains from one specimen sequenced in a study of siplizumab effects on memory and regulatory T cells (dated by TCRdb to 2018 to 2020). Library preparation employed the immunoSEQ multiplex PCR assay. The clones in this table, taken by TCRdb from immuneACCESS, are in-frame only. Not every clone is retained; where verified, under half of the shortfall comes from an unresolved V gene, and the cause of the rest is unknown. The sample includes 55,000 to 70,000 clones, with over 85% observed a single time. The biggest ten clones account for about two fifths of the sample. Sequences were obtained from CD8+ T cells sorted from blood. Receptors originate from a human donor in good health.

This clone was found once. V is TRBV5-6 and J is TRBJ1-3; possible D gene TRBD1, 5 bases. The CDR3 spans 19 residues. Germline CDR1 and CDR2: SGHDT and YYEEEE. Trimming pared 4 bases from V and 0 bases from J, leaving 23 bases between. CDR3 sequence (DNA): TGTGCCAGCAGCCCACACGGCCTAAGACAGCGATTCTCTGGAAACACCATATATTTT. As protein: CASSPHGLRQRFSGNTIYF. The complete variable domain, with remaining parts taken from reference TRBV5-6 and TRBJ1-3, reads DAGVTQSPTHLIKTRGQQVTLRCSPKSGHDTVSWYQQALGQGPQFIFQYYEEEERQRGNFPDRFSGHQFPNYSSELNVNALLLGDSALYLCASSPHGLRQRFSGNTIYFGEGSWLTVV.

This sequence joins TRBV4-1 and TRBJ2-7, with a possible D match to TRBD2 (6 bases). The germline CDR1 and CDR2 sequences are MGHRA and YSYEKL. The CDR3 has 18 residues. Trimming stripped 1 base from V and 2 bases from J, with 21 bases between. CDR3 nucleotides: TGCGCCAGCAGCCAAGTGACGCGGGCCAGCGGGCTAACCTACGAGCAGTACTTC. It specifies CASSQVTRASGLTYEQYF.

This chain uses TRBV5-4 with TRBJ2-3, with TRBD1 as a possible D gene (6 bases). This CDR3 is built from 17 residues. Germline values: CDR1 SGHNT, CDR2 YYREEE (reference sequence). The V and J ends lost 3 bases and 0 bases respectively, with 17 bases between them. CDR3: CASSSGHPVSSTDTQYF. CDR3 bases: TGTGCCAGCAGCTCGGGACACCCTGTCTCTAGCACAGATACGCAGTATTTT.

The genes are TRBV9 and TRBJ1-5; 9 bases match TRBD1. V was clipped by 3 bases and J by 6 bases; unmatched bases: 4. Germline V gene sequence: CDR1 SGDLS, CDR2 YYNGEE. This CDR3 comprises 14 residues. CDR3 DNA: TGTGCCAGCAGCGAACAGGGGGCGGGTCAGCCCCAGCATTTT. Residues: CASSEQGAGQPQHF.

The genes are TRBV5-1 and TRBJ2-2, with 11 nucleotides matching TRBD2. This CDR3 is built from 18 residues. V was clipped by 0 bases and J by 1 base; unmatched bases: 5. Germline lookup yields CDR1 SGHRS and CDR2 YFSETQ. The chain's CDR3 is CASSLGTSGFLNTGELFF. The CDR3 bases are TGCGCCAGCAGCTTGGGGACTAGCGGGTTTTTGAACACCGGGGAGCTGTTTTTT.

This clone was recorded once. This CDR3 is also generated by other DNA sequences in the sample. This chain uses TRBV19 with TRBJ2-7, with TRBD1 identical over 7 bases. The CDR3 contains 13 residues. Germline CDR1 reads LNHDA; CDR2 reads SQIVND (reference sequence). V trimming: 3 bases; J trimming: 4 bases; junction bases outside the gene matches: 3. The CDR3 is CASSIEGAYEQYF. Here the CDR3 DNA reads TGTGCCAGTAGTATTGAGGGGGCATACGAGCAGTACTTC.

In this sample, this clone turned up a few times. V is TRBV30 and J is TRBJ2-2; D gene ambiguous. The CDR3 is 13 amino acids. CDR1 and CDR2 from the germline V gene are GTSNPN and SVGIG (reference sequence). V lost 0 bases and J lost 6, with 8 bases in between. The CDR3 is CAWSVSDAGELFF. CDR3 bases: TGTGCCTGGAGTGTATCCGACGCCGGGGAGCTGTTTTTT.

V usage is TRBV6-4 and J usage is TRBJ2-3; 10 nucleotides align to TRBD2. The trim removed 6 bases at V and 3 bases at J, leaving 3 bases unmatched. The germline V gene encodes CDR1 MRHNA and CDR2 SNTAGT. The CDR3 contains 14 residues. The CDR3 reads CASSLAGATDTQYF. The CDR3 coding sequence is TGTGCCAGCAGCCTAGCGGGAGCGACAGATACGCAGTATTTT.

The V gene is TRBV7-2, the J gene TRBJ2-7; D is uncertain. Germline assignment: CDR1 SGHTA and CDR2 FQGNSA. CDR3 length equals 12 residues. Trimming removed 6 bases at V and 3 bases at J, with 9 bases between. The chain's CDR3 is CASSSTGYEQYF. CDR3 nucleotide sequence: TGTGCCAGCAGTTCAACTGGCTACGAGCAGTACTTC.

This clone has just one count. The V call is TRBV11-2, the J call TRBJ2-1, with TRBD2 identical over 9 bases. The germline V gene encodes CDR1 SGHAT and CDR2 FQNNGV. CDR3 length equals 16 residues. V shed 1 base, J shed 3 bases, and the junction held 4 bases outside the gene matches. In nucleotides, the CDR3 is TGTGCCAGCAGCTTAGCCCCTAGCGGGGACTACAATGAGCAGTTCTTC. Translation: CASSLAPSGDYNEQFF.

The sample holds a few counts of this clone. The J gene is TRBJ1-2, the V gene TRBV7-9; tentative D call: TRBD1 (5 bases). Per the germline V gene, CDR1 is SEHNR and CDR2 is FQNEAQ (reference sequence). Trimming took off 1 base at V and 5 bases at J, with 8 bases between the two ends. The CDR3 has 13 amino acids. The CDR3 reads CASSLGDSYGYTF. CDR3 in DNA: TGTGCCAGCAGCTTAGGAGACAGTTATGGCTACACCTTC.

The rearrangement links TRBV23-1 to TRBJ2-7; the D gene is possibly TRBD2 (6 bases). TRBV23-1 is identified as an open reading frame with a role that is uncertain. The CDR3 runs 17 residues. Trimming shortened V by 0 bases and J by 6 bases, and 21 bases separated the two germline ends. The CDR3 DNA sequence: TGCGCCAGCAGTCAATCGAGGGTTAAGGACTACCCCACCGAGCAGTACTTC. As protein: CASSQSRVKDYPTEQYF.

The V and J genes are TRBV7-6 and TRBJ2-5; 12 bases are shared with TRBD2. The V and J ends lost 4 bases and 5 bases, in that order; junction bases with no gene match: 11. CDR3 length equals 17 residues. Germline CDR1 and CDR2: SGHVS and FNYEAQ. The CDR3 loop reads CASSWETSGSLRETQYF. In DNA form, the CDR3 reads TGTGCCAGCAGCTGGGAGACTAGCGGGAGCTTGAGGGAGACCCAGTACTTC.

The rearrangement uses TRBV19 and TRBJ2-7, with no clear D. This CDR3 is built from 11 residues. CDR1 and CDR2 from the germline V gene are LNHDA and SQIVND (reference sequence). V was cut by 6 bases and J by 6 bases, with 9 bases left in between. The CDR3 DNA sequence: TGTGCCAGTAGCCAAAAGGGCGAGCAGTACTTC. Protein: CASSQKGEQYF.

The chain uses TRBV6-5 and TRBJ1-2; D is ambiguous. CDR3 length equals 11 residues. V lost 5 bases to trimming and J lost 6 bases, with 7 bases between them. CDR1 MNHEY and CDR2 SVGAGI come from the germline V gene. CDR3 nucleotides: TGTGCCAGCAGTACTGGGGATGGCTACACCTTC. This sequence encodes CASSTGDGYTF.

The CDR3 DNA is TGTGCCAGCAGTCTCACGGCGGGAGGGCCGTCGAATGAGCAGTTCTTC. Translated: CASSLTAGGPSNEQFF. The rearrangement links TRBV27 to TRBJ2-1, with 9 positions matching TRBD2. CDR1 and CDR2 (germline): MNHEY, SMNVEV (reference sequence). V lost 5 bases to trimming and J lost 7 bases; unmatched junction nucleotides: 12. The CDR3 loop spans 16 amino acids.

This clone occurred once. The chain joins TRBV5-8 to TRBJ2-1; D call uncertain. From germline, CDR1 is SGHTS and CDR2 YDEGEE. This CDR3 is 15 amino acids long. Deletions cut 2 bases from V and 9 bases from J, with 18 bases between. This chain's CDR3 is CASSLSSFGATEQFF. The CDR3 DNA reads as TGTGCCAGCAGCTTAAGTAGCTTCGGAGCGACTGAGCAGTTCTTC.

The chain couples TRBV19 to TRBJ1-1, with D possibly matching TRBD1 (6 bases). Germline V gene sequence: CDR1 LNHDA, CDR2 SQIVND (reference sequence). Between the trimmed V and J ends, which lost 1 base and 3 bases, there was a span of 12 bases. This CDR3 contains 15 residues. In DNA form, the CDR3 reads TGTGCCAGTAGTATAGGATGGACAGCGGACACTGAAGCTTTCTTT. As protein: CASSIGWTADTEAFF.

V gene TRBV15 combines with J gene TRBJ2-7; D unclear. V lost 0 bases, J lost 6 bases, and 15 bases lay in between. In germline, CDR1 is LNHNV, CDR2 YYDKDF (reference sequence). This CDR3 has 15 amino acids. CDR3 nucleotide sequence: TGTGCCACCAGCAGAGATGAGGTCGGTGTCGGCGAGCAGTACTTC. It yields the protein CATSRDEVGVGEQYF.

CDR3 amino acids: CASSLTVAKNIQYF. For the CDR3, the DNA is TGTGCCAGCAGCTTGACCGTAGCCAAAAACATTCAGTACTTC. The chain employs TRBV5-6 and TRBJ2-4; no firm D call. CDR3 length: 14 residues. The germline CDR1 and CDR2 sequences are SGHDT and YYEEEE. V was clipped by 1 base and J by 0 bases, with 5 bases between them.

The chain uses TRBV7-6 and TRBJ2-7; a possible D gene is TRBD1 (6 bases). The CDR3 totals 16 residues. Germline loops: CDR1 SGHVS, CDR2 FNYEAQ. The V end was cut by 2 bases, the J end by 0 bases, with 14 bases between. The CDR3 nucleotides read TGTGCCAGCAGCTTACCGACAGGAGCTTCCTCCTACGAGCAGTACTTC. Its translation is CASSLPTGASSYEQYF.

The rearrangement joins TRBV5-6 to TRBJ1-2, with D possibly TRBD1 on 5 matching bases. With 0 bases removed from V and 4 bases from J, the gap between germline ends came to 13 bases. CDR3 length: 15 residues. Germline V gene lookup returns CDR1 SGHDT and CDR2 YYEEEE. The CDR3 DNA is TGTGCCAGCAGCTTGGAGGTAGGGGAGGGCTATGGCTACACCTTC. Its protein product is CASSLEVGEGYGYTF.

A single count supports this clone. The J gene is TRBJ1-4, the V gene TRBV27, with a possible D match to TRBD1 (6 bases). V was trimmed by 4 bases and J by 2 bases, leaving 23 bases between them. The CDR3 totals 19 residues. Germline CDR1 and CDR2: MNHEY and SMNVEV (reference sequence). This CDR3 is CASSSHIQQPGVTNEKLFF. Here the CDR3 DNA reads TGTGCCAGCAGTTCGCACATTCAACAACCAGGGGTCACTAATGAAAAACTGTTTTTT.

The chain carries TRBV9 and TRBJ2-3; no clear D gene. The CDR3 is 13 residues long. Trimming stripped 0 bases from V and 5 bases from J, with 7 bases between. Germline V gene data show CDR1 as SGDLS and CDR2 as YYNGEE. CDR3 sequence reads: CASSVVTQDTQYF. The CDR3 DNA is TGTGCCAGCAGCGTAGTGACCCAAGATACGCAGTATTTT.

The chain has TRBV7-3 and TRBJ2-3; 7 nucleotides align to TRBD2. The CDR3 extends over 16 amino acids. Germline CDR1 SGHTA, CDR2 FQGTGA. With V trimmed by 5 bases and J by 2 bases, 10 bases remained unmatched. The CDR3 region has the DNA TGTGCCAGCAGCCCCCTCGGAAGCGGGGTCACAGATACGCAGTATTTT. Its translation is CASSPLGSGVTDTQYF.

This sequence joins TRBV15 and TRBJ2-5; D may match TRBD1 or TRBD2 (6 bases each). Germline V gene data show CDR1 as LNHNV and CDR2 as YYDKDF (reference sequence). This CDR3 is 15 amino acids long. V was trimmed by 2 bases and J by 4 bases, leaving 14 bases between them. CDR3 in DNA: TGTGCCACCAGCAGACCCGAGGGGGGTGGAGAGACCCAGTACTTC. This translates into CATSRPEGGGETQYF. Using reference TRBV15 and TRBJ2-5 for the parts outside the CDR3, the full variable domain is DAMVIQNPRYQVTQFGKPVTLSCSQTLNHNVMYWYQQKSSQAPKLLFHYYDKDFNNEADTPDNFQSRRPNTSFCFLDIRSPGLGDTAMYLCATSRPEGGGETQYFGPGTRLLVL.

The chain links TRBV6-5 to TRBJ2-5; D perhaps matches TRBD2 (6 bases). Germline V gene data show CDR1 as MNHEY and CDR2 as SVGAGI. V gave up 4 bases and J gave up 5 bases, with 14 bases separating them. The CDR3 contains 14 residues. The CDR3 sequence: CASSSPRGLETQYF. The CDR3 nucleotides are TGTGCCAGCAGTTCCCCCCGGGGGTTGGAGACCCAGTACTTC.

This chain connects TRBV21-1 to TRBJ2-3; the table assigns TRBD1, which was not confirmed against the DNA. TRBV21-1 is an annotated pseudogene. The CDR3 runs to 17 residues. The CDR3 nucleotides read TGTGCCAGCAGGGTTTTCCGCCGGGACACTTCCACAGATACGCAGTATTTT. Translation gives CASRVFRRDTSTDTQYF.

V usage is TRBV15 and J usage is TRBJ2-1; D perhaps matches TRBD1 (6 bases). Trimming took 1 base from V and 9 from J, leaving 10 bases between them. From germline, CDR1 is LNHNV and CDR2 YYDKDF (reference sequence). The CDR3 sequence is 13 residues long. The CDR3 region is CATSRVGGSEQFF. CDR3 in DNA: TGTGCCACCAGCAGAGTTGGGGGCAGTGAGCAGTTCTTC.

The V and J genes are TRBV11-3 and TRBJ2-7, with D maybe TRBD1 (6 bases). The ends were cut back, 9 bases at V and 2 bases at J, with 11 bases in the middle. Per germline, CDR1 SGHNT and CDR2 YENEEA. The CDR3 is made up of 12 amino acids. The chain's CDR3 is CARRAGAYEQYF. The CDR3, as DNA: TGTGCCAGAAGAGCAGGGGCCTACGAGCAGTACTTC.

This clone was detected a few times. The chain links TRBV4-2 to TRBJ2-1; 11 bases match TRBD2. This CDR3 has 17 amino acids. V trimming: 0 bases; J trimming: 4 bases; junction bases outside the gene matches: 5. Germline values: CDR1 LGHNA, CDR2 YNFKEQ. DNA for the CDR3: TGTGCCAGCAGCCAAGATGGGACTAGCGGAACGTACAATGAGCAGTTCTTC. This encodes CASSQDGTSGTYNEQFF.

The V call is TRBV30, the J call TRBJ2-1; 9 bases are a match to TRBD2. The germline V gene encodes CDR1 GTSNPN and CDR2 SVGIG (reference sequence). There are 13 residues in the CDR3. With 5 bases clipped from V and 6 bases from J, the junction kept 5 bases outside the gene matches. CDR3 coding DNA: TGTGCCTGGGATAGCGGGAGTAGCAATGAGCAGTTCTTC. This encodes CAWDSGSSNEQFF.